This T cell receptor (beta chain) stems from a study of regulatory T cells in long-lasting Graves disease. CDR3 size: 14 residues. Germline V CDR1 and CDR2: DFQATT, SNEGSKA (reference sequence). The trim removed 6 bases at V and 8 bases at J, leaving 8 bases unmatched. Study conclusions and caveats: Persistent disease exhibited a predilection for TRBV28, TRBJ1-2 and TRBJ2-5. Peripheral blood alone, not thyroid tissue, underwent study.

iRepertoire HTBI primers and Arm-PCR of CDR3 regions built TCR beta libraries. One entry per CDR3 protein, called by TCRdb with MiXCR from the multiplex PCR reads. The sample yields 300,000 or so distinct CDR3 sequences, around 20% seen once. The time point denotes: persistent/refractory GD, antithyroid drugs over 5 years with positive TRAb. Construction of the TCR library relied on RNA isolated from PBMCs. Patients came through an endocrinology department, and that department was in Xi'an, China. This clonotype was detected many times. Its cognate antigen is unknown. The sequencing here drew on peripheral blood mononuclear cells (PBMCs), taken when the disease was refractory, from a patient treated with antithyroid drugs. This receptor was identified in a female donor with Graves disease. This sequence joins TRBV20-1 and TRBJ1-6, with 9 bases aligning to TRBD1. The CDR3 DNA is TGCAGTGCCATAAGGACAGGGGTGGATTCACCCCTCCACTTT. It codes for CSAIRTGVDSPLHF.